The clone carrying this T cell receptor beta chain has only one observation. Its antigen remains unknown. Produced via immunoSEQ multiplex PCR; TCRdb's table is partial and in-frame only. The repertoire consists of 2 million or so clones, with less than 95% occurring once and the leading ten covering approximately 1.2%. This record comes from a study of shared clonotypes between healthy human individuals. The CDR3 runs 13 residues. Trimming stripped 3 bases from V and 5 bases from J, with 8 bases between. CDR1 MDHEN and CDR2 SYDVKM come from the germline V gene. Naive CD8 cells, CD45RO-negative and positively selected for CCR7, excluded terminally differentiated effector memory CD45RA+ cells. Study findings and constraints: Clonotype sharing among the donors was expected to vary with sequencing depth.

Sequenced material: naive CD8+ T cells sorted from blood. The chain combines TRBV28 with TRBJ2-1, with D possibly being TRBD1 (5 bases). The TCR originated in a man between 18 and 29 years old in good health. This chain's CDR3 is CASSFRADNEQFF. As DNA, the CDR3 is TGTGCCAGCAGTTTCAGGGCCGACAATGAGCAGTTCTTC. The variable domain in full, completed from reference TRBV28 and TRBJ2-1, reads DVKVTQSSRYLVKRTGEKVFLECVQDMDHENMFWYRQDPGLGLRLIYFSYDVKMKEKGDIPEGYSVSREKKERFSLILESASTNQTSMYLCASSFRADNEQFFGPGTRLTVL.